This TCR beta chain originates from a study of T cell changes during pregnancy in multiple sclerosis. Libraries were prepared by immunoSEQ multiplex PCR; TCRdb keeps only in-frame clonotypes and omits some of them. This sample has 30,000 to 40,000 clones, with around nine tenths found just once. The sequence derives from a female donor with multiple sclerosis, enrolled in a pregnancy study. The sequences come from CD8+ T cells from peripheral blood mononuclear cells, collected in the first trimester of pregnancy.

CDR3 sequence (DNA): TGTGCCAGCAGCCATTCGACAGGGACCTACGAGCAGTACTTC. Amino acids: CASSHSTGTYEQYF. The chain recombines TRBV11-2 with TRBJ2-7; 7 bases map to TRBD1. Looked up from germline, CDR1 is SGHAT and CDR2 is FQNNGV. The trim removed 5 bases at V and 2 bases at J, leaving 6 bases unmatched. The CDR3 has 14 amino acids.